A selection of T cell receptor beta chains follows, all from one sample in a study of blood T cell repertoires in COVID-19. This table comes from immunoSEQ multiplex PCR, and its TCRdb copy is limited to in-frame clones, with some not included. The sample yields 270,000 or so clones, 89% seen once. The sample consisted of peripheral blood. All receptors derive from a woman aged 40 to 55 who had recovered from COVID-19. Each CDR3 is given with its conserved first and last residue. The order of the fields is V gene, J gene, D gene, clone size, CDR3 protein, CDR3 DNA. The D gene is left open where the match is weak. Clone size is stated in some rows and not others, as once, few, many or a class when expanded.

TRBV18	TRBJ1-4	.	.	CASSPAATNEKLFF	TGTGCCAGCTCACCGGCGGCAACTAATGAAAAACTGTTTTTT
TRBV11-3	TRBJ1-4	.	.	CASSLAGSGEKLFF	TGTGCCAGCAGCTTAGCTGGGTCAGGGGAAAAACTGTTTTTT
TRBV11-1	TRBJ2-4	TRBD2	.	CASSSGLAVAKNIQYF	TGTGCCAGCAGCTCTGGACTAGCGGTAGCCAAAAACATTCAGTACTTC
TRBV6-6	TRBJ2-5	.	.	CASSYSSETQYF	TGTGCCAGCAGTTACTCCTCCGAGACCCAGTACTTC
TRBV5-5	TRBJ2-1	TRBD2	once	CASSLAPGLAGGRDEQFF	TGTGCCAGCAGCTTGGCTCCGGGACTAGCGGGGGGTAGGGATGAGCAGTTCTTC
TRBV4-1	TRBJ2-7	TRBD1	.	CASSQEMDRGAYEQYF	TGCGCCAGCAGCCAAGAAATGGACAGGGGCGCCTACGAGCAGTACTTC
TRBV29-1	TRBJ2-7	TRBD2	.	CSVRATSGPDSYEQYF	TGCAGCGTTCGTGCGACTAGCGGGCCCGATTCCTACGAGCAGTACTTC
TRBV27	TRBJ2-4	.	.	CASSSTGYIQYF	TGTGCCAGCAGTTCAACAGGGTACATTCAGTACTTC
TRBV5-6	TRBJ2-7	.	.	CASSLFDEQYF	TGTGCCAGCAGCCTCTTCGACGAGCAGTACTTC
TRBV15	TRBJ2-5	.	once	CATSRRQYQETQYF	TGTGCCACCAGCAGACGACAGTACCAAGAGACCCAGTACTTC
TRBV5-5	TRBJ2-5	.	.	CASSLGSWVYQETQYF	TGTGCCAGCAGCTTGGGGAGTTGGGTGTACCAAGAGACCCAGTACTTC
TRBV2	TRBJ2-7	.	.	CAGLAAGKQYF	TGTGCCGGCCTTGCTGCGGGGAAGCAGTACTTC
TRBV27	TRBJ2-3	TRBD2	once	CASSLSYPKREVTDTQYF	TGTGCCAGCAGTTTATCCTACCCTAAGCGGGAGGTCACAGATACGCAGTATTTT
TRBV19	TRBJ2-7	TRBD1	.	CASKGQGTYEQYF	TGTGCCAGTAAGGGACAGGGAACCTACGAGCAGTACTTC
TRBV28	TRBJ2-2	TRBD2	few	CASNQLAGVILNTGELFF	TGTGCCAGCAACCAACTAGCGGGAGTAATCCTGAACACCGGGGAGCTGTTTTTT
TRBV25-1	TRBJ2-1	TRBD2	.	CASSAAPASGSYNEQFF	TGTGCCAGCAGTGCGGCCCCGGCTAGCGGGAGCTACAATGAGCAGTTCTTC
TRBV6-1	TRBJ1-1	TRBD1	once	CASSETRDRGFTFF	TGTGCCAGCAGTGAAACCCGGGACAGGGGGTTTACTTTCTTT
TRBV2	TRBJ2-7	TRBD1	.	CASSDPVKGAGEQYF	TGTGCCAGCAGTGATCCCGTGAAGGGGGCGGGTGAGCAGTACTTC
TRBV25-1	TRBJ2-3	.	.	CASSGGTGVPDTQYF	TGTGCCAGCAGTGGGGGCACGGGGGTACCAGATACGCAGTATTTT
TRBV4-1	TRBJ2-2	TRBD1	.	CASSQERSGTANTGELFF	TGCGCCAGCAGCCAAGAGCGGTCCGGGACAGCGAACACCGGGGAGCTGTTTTTT
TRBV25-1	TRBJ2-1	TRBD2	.	CASTKKLAGGDNEQFF	TGTGCCAGCACCAAAAAACTAGCGGGAGGGGACAATGAGCAGTTCTTC
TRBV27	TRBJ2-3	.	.	CASSLSGGRGTDTQYF	TGTGCCAGCAGTTTATCGGGGGGGCGGGGAACAGATACGCAGTATTTT
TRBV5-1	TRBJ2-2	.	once	CASSSDPPGGELFF	TGCGCCAGCAGCTCGGATCCTCCGGGCGGGGAGCTGTTTTTT
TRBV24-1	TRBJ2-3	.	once	CATSDPRGGSGGAGWGVSADTQYF	TGTGCCACCAGTGATCCGAGGGGCGGCTCTGGCGGAGCAGGGTGGGGGGTTTCGGCAGATACGCAGTATTTT
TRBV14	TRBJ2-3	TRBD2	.	CASSQAAGGPRTDTQYF	TGTGCCAGCAGCCAAGCTGCGGGAGGGCCGCGCACAGATACGCAGTATTTT
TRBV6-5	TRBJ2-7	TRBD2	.	CASSYGTSGSYEQYF	TGTGCCAGCAGTTACGGCACTAGCGGTAGCTACGAGCAGTACTTC
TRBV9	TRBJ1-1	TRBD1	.	CASSVRDRDEKAEAFF	TGTGCCAGCAGCGTCAGGGACAGAGACGAGAAAGCTGAAGCTTTCTTT
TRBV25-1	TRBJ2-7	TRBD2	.	CASSESGTRSYEQYF	TGTGCCAGCAGTGAATCGGGGACTAGGTCCTACGAGCAGTACTTC
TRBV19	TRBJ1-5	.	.	CASTERDFNQPQHF	TGTGCCAGTACCGAAAGGGACTTCAATCAGCCCCAGCATTTT
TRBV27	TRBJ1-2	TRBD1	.	CASSRGQGYGYTF	TGTGCCAGCAGTAGGGGACAGGGTTATGGCTACACCTTC
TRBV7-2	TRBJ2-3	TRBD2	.	CASSPRRLAGVGDTQYF	TGTGCCAGCAGCCCCAGGCGACTAGCGGGAGTCGGCGATACGCAGTATTTT
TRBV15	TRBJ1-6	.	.	CATSRDRLTDLFTNSPLHF	TGTGCCACCAGCAGAGATCGTTTGACAGACCTATTTACTAATTCACCCCTCCACTTT
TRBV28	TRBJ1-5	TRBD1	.	CASSTQGVWQPQHF	TGTGCCAGCAGTACGCAGGGGGTGTGGCAGCCCCAGCATTTT
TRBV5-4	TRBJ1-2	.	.	CASSPGGAGTNYGYTF	TGTGCCAGCAGCCCGGGGGGGGCGGGGACTAACTATGGCTACACCTTC
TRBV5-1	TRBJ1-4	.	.	CASSSGHTEVHEKLFF	TGCGCCAGCAGCAGCGGGCATACCGAGGTTCATGAAAAACTGTTTTTT
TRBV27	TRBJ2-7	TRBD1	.	CASSSDRGGTYEQYF	TGTGCCAGCAGCTCGGACAGGGGGGGAACTTACGAGCAGTACTTC
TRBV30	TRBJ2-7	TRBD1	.	CAWSVQWTGVEQYF	TGTGCCTGGAGTGTACAGTGGACAGGGGTCGAGCAGTACTTC
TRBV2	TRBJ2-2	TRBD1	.	CASSPTGASAGELFF	TGTGCCAGCAGTCCGACAGGGGCATCCGCCGGGGAGCTGTTTTTT
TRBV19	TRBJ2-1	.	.	CASTRDSPYNEQFF	TGTGCCAGTACTCGGGACTCTCCCTACAATGAGCAGTTCTTC
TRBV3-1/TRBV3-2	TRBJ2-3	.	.	CASSQDPSTSYSDTQYF	TGTGCCAGCAGCCAAGACCCCTCGACTTCGTATTCAGATACGCAGTATTTT
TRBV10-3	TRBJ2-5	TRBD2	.	CAISEGSGSETQYF	TGTGCCATCAGTGAGGGCAGCGGGAGTGAGACCCAGTACTTC
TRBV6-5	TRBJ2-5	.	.	CASSYWTEETQYF	TGTGCCAGCAGTTACTGGACAGAAGAGACCCAGTACTTC
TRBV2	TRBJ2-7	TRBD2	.	CASSEETSGTYEQYF	TGTGCCAGCAGTGAAGAAACTAGCGGGACCTACGAGCAGTACTTC
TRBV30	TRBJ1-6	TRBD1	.	CAWSGGQAYNSPLHF	TGTGCCTGGAGTGGAGGACAGGCCTATAATTCACCCCTCCACTTT
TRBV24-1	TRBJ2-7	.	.	CATSDGHRYEQYF	TGTGCCACCAGTGACGGACACCGATACGAGCAGTACTTC
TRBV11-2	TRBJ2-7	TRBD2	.	CASSLDFGGSSYEQYF	TGTGCCAGCAGCTTAGATTTCGGCGGGAGCTCCTACGAGCAGTACTTC